One sample yielded the 31 T cell receptor beta chains listed below, sequenced in a study of regulatory T cells in long-lasting Graves disease. Combining iRepertoire HTBI primers with Arm-PCR of CDR3 regions, the authors built TCR beta libraries. TCRdb re-called the multiplex PCR reads with MiXCR, one entry per CDR3 protein. Of hundreds of thousands of distinct CDR3 sequences in the sample, roughly 15% were seen once. Time point in this sample: newly diagnosed GD, antithyroid drugs for less than 3 months. From RNA extracted from PBMCs, the TCR library was made. The same data also contributed to another study, on T cells in Graves' hyperthyroidism and ophthalmopathy.

The input for sequencing was peripheral blood mononuclear cells (PBMCs), taken at new diagnosis, from a patient treated with antithyroid drugs. The origin of the receptors is a man younger than 35 with Graves disease.

This clonotype came up a few times. The J gene is TRBJ1-4, the V gene TRBV20-1; no reliable D call. V lost 4 bases to trimming and J lost 0 bases, with 9 bases between them. CDR1 DFQATT and CDR2 SNEGSKA come from the germline V gene (reference sequence). The CDR3 has 14 amino acids. CDR3 coding DNA: TGCAGTGCTATCACGGGAACAACTAATGAAAAACTGTTTTTT. Translated: CSAITGTTNEKLFF.

This clonotype was picked up a small number of times. The V and J genes are TRBV12-3 or TRBV12-4 and TRBJ2-2; 9 bases agree with TRBD1. There are 16 residues in the CDR3. Trimming took 5 bases from V and 4 from J; bases not matched to a gene: 8. The CDR3 DNA follows: TGTGCCAGCAGTGGCCGGGACAGGGTGGGCACCGGGGAGCTGTTTTTT. Translated: CASSGRDRVGTGELFF.

This clonotype was seen many times. The chain combines TRBV28 with TRBJ2-7; TRBD2 aligns across 8 bases. The CDR3 has 15 residues. The J segment lost 5 bases and the V segment lost 4 bases, leaving 10 bases of the junction unmatched. Germline CDR1 MDHEN, CDR2 SYDVKM. This chain's CDR3 is CASSSPAGETDEQYF. The CDR3 region has the DNA TGTGCCAGCAGTTCCCCAGCGGGAGAGACCGACGAGCAGTACTTC.

This clonotype came up many times. The chain is built from TRBV2 and TRBJ1-1; D is perhaps TRBD1 (6 bases). This CDR3 spans 13 amino acids. Germline V gives CDR1 SNHLY, CDR2 FYNNEI. Trimming shortened V by 7 bases and J by 7 bases, and 16 bases separated the two germline ends. CDR3: CASIRDKALEAFF. The CDR3 nucleotides read TGTGCCAGCATAAGGGACAAGGCCCTTGAAGCTTTCTTT.

This clonotype was picked up a small number of times. The genes are TRBV5-1 and TRBJ2-7; D is possibly TRBD2 (6 bases). This CDR3 has 16 residues. Trimming pared 4 bases from V and 5 bases from J, leaving 22 bases between. CDR1 is SGHRS and CDR2 is YFSETQ in the germline V gene. CDR3 sequence reads: CASSISPGEVAHEQYF. The DNA for the CDR3 is TGCGCCAGCAGCATATCCCCGGGGGAGGTAGCACACGAGCAGTACTTC. Full variable domain (rest looked up from reference TRBV5-1 and TRBJ2-7): KAGVTQTPRYLIKTRGQQVTLSCSPISGHRSVSWYQQTPGQGLQFLFEYFSETQRNKGNFPGRFSGRQFSNSRSEMNVSTLELGDSALYLCASSISPGEVAHEQYFGPGTRLTVT.

The genes are TRBV30 and TRBJ2-7; D gene unclear. V lost 2 bases and J 2 bases, leaving 10 bases between the germline ends. This CDR3 contains 13 residues. Germline-derived CDR1 and CDR2 are GTSNPN and SVGIG (reference sequence). The CDR3 DNA is TGTGCCTGGAGTTTAGGCAGTCCCTACGAGCAGTACTTC. As protein: CAWSLGSPYEQYF. Complete variable domain (other parts from reference TRBV30 and TRBJ2-7): SQTIHQWPATLVQPVGSPLSLECTVEGTSNPNLYWYRQAAGRGLQLLFYSVGIGQISSEVPQNLSASRPQDRQFILSSKKLLLSDSGFYLCAWSLGSPYEQYFGPGTRLTVT.

This clonotype was detected many times. The chain uses TRBV10-2 and TRBJ1-3, with D possibly TRBD1 on 6 matching bases. This CDR3 is 16 amino acids long. Between the trimmed V and J ends, which lost 8 bases and 0 bases, there was a span of 17 bases. Germline V gene lookup returns CDR1 WSHSY and CDR2 SAAADI. The CDR3 region has the DNA TGCGCCAGCCGGGACACCCCTCGCCTCTCTGGAAACACCATATATTTT. Its translation is CASRDTPRLSGNTIYF.

Comment on this clonotype: The junction does not match germline at one end; this may be a read error. The chain carries TRBV20-1 and TRBJ2-1; 7 positions agree with TRBD2. TRBJ2-5 explains the end of the DNA better; the J call may be wrong. The CDR3 totals 13 residues. The germline CDR1 and CDR2 sequences are DFQATT and SNEGSKA (reference sequence). The CDR3 loop reads CCASAGVKETQYF. The DNA of the CDR3 is TGCTGTGCTAGTGCGGGAGTTAAAGAGACCCAGTACTTC.

This clonotype was picked up a small number of times. This chain links TRBV4-1 with TRBJ2-7, with 7 positions matching TRBD1. Germline CDR1 is MGHRA and CDR2 is YSYEKL. The CDR3 has 15 residues. Trimming took 0 bases from V and 0 from J; bases not matched to a gene: 2. The CDR3 DNA is TGCGCCAGCAGCCAAGAGGGGGACAGCTCCTACGAGCAGTACTTC. It translates to CASSQEGDSSYEQYF.

The chain joins TRBV6-2 or TRBV6-3 to TRBJ2-7, with 11 positions matching TRBD2. The CDR3 is 17 amino acids. J lost 4 bases, V lost 6 bases, and 14 bases had no gene match. The germline CDR1 and CDR2 sequences are MNHEY and SVGEGT. Here the CDR3 DNA reads TGTGCCAGCAGCCCCCTACTAGCGGGAGACGGTTTTTACGAGCAGTACTTC. This codes for CASSPLLAGDGFYEQYF.

At least ten counts were recorded for this clonotype. Written as DNA, the CDR3 is TGCGCCAGCAGCTTACCGGGACTAGCGGGAGTTGATTCGCAGTATTTT. This encodes CASSLPGLAGVDSQYF. The chain has TRBV5-1 and TRBJ2-3; TRBD2 matches 14 bases. V dropped 2 bases and J dropped 10; count of bases not matched to a gene: 9. Germline assignment: CDR1 SGHRS and CDR2 YFSETQ. The CDR3 has 16 amino acids. The variable domain in full, with the rest retrieved from reference TRBV5-1 and TRBJ2-3, is KAGVTQTPRYLIKTRGQQVTLSCSPISGHRSVSWYQQTPGQGLQFLFEYFSETQRNKGNFPGRFSGRQFSNSRSEMNVSTLELGDSALYLCASSLPGLAGVDSQYFGPGTRLTVL.

This clonotype was counted only a few times. The chain recombines TRBV18 with TRBJ1-5, with D perhaps TRBD1 (5 bases). V lost 1 base, J lost 4 bases, and 11 bases lay in between. Germline CDR1 KGHSH, CDR2 LQKENI. CDR3 length: 15 amino acids. The chain's CDR3 is CASSPRDGPNQPQHF. The DNA of the CDR3 is TGTGCCAGCTCACCACGGGACGGCCCTAATCAGCCCCAGCATTTT.

The chain carries TRBV20-1 and TRBJ1-4; a possible D gene is TRBD1 (5 bases). The CDR3 length is 14 residues. Trimming removed 0 bases from V and 8 bases from J, with 13 bases in between. From germline, CDR1 is DFQATT and CDR2 SNEGSKA (reference sequence). CDR3 amino acids: CSARDRQGWEKLFF. The CDR3 DNA follows: TGCAGTGCTAGAGATAGGCAGGGATGGGAAAAACTGTTTTTT.

The rearrangement links TRBV3-1 to TRBJ2-1; unclear D gene. CDR3 length equals 14 residues. V was cut by 0 bases and J by 12 bases, with 15 bases left in between. CDR1 LGHDT and CDR2 YNNKEL come from the germline V gene (reference sequence). CDR3 in DNA: TGTGCCAGCAGCCAAGACCACCCAGCTGAAGGGCAGTTCTTC. Its translation: CASSQDHPAEGQFF.

The gene calls are TRBV19 and TRBJ2-7; a possible D gene is TRBD2 (5 bases). The V end was cut by 3 bases, the J end by 4 bases, with 13 bases between. Germline assignment: CDR1 LNHDA and CDR2 SQIVND (reference sequence). The CDR3 has 14 residues. This CDR3 reads CASSMSLGVYEQYF. The DNA for the CDR3 is TGTGCCAGTAGTATGTCACTCGGGGTTTACGAGCAGTACTTC.

This rearrangement joins TRBV6-2 or TRBV6-3 to TRBJ1-1; D is possibly TRBD1 (6 bases). CDR1 and CDR2 (germline): MNHEY, SVGEGT. Trimming shortened V by 2 bases and J by 3 bases, and 13 bases separated the two germline ends. CDR3 length equals 15 residues. The CDR3 DNA follows: TGTGCCAGCAGTTACCTTACAGGGTCCGACACTGAAGCTTTCTTT. As protein: CASSYLTGSDTEAFF.

Many counts were recorded for this clonotype. The chain is built from TRBV12-3 or TRBV12-4 and TRBJ1-1; D gene unclear. V was clipped by 6 bases and J by 10 bases, with 18 bases between them. The CDR3 contains 13 residues. DNA for the CDR3: TGTGCCAGCAGCCCTATTCGGGCGGAGAGAGCTTTCTTT. It specifies CASSPIRAERAFF.

This clonotype was seen once. A much larger clone is a single base away; this may be a read error. This CDR3 reads CASTPGQFNTEAYF. The CDR3, as DNA: TGTGCCAGCACCCCAGGACAGTTTAACACTGAAGCTTACTTT. The chain is built from TRBV27 and TRBJ1-1, with TRBD1 as a possible D gene (6 bases). Germline V gives CDR1 MNHEY, CDR2 SMNVEV (reference sequence). The CDR3 totals 14 residues.

In the case of this clonotype: A read error may explain this, as a much larger clone is one base away. The J gene is TRBJ2-7, the V gene TRBV5-1; possibly TRBD1 or TRBD2 for D (5 bases each). The CDR3 extends over 15 amino acids. Germline-derived CDR1 and CDR2 are SGHRS and YFSETQ. The V end lost 3 bases, the J end lost 4 bases, and 17 bases lay between the germline ends. The CDR3 sequence: CASSSSTGQGYEQYF. The CDR3 nucleotides read TGCGCCAGCAGCTCGTCGACGGGGCAAGGGTACGAGCAGTACTTC.

This clonotype was detected many times. This chain joins TRBV6-1 and TRBJ1-6; 11 nucleotides match TRBD1. This CDR3 contains 15 residues. The germline V gene has CDR1 MNHNS and CDR2 SASEGT. Losses at the gene ends were 7 bases for V and 8 bases for J; bases not matched to a gene: 7. The chain's CDR3 is CASTRTGGEYSPLHF. CDR3 in DNA: TGTGCCAGCACCAGGACAGGGGGCGAGTATTCACCCCTCCACTTT.

A note on this clonotype: A read error may produce the germline difference seen at one junction end. The chain links TRBV4-1 to TRBJ2-7; no definite D call. Per the germline V gene, CDR1 is MGHRA and CDR2 is YSYEKL. The CDR3 length is 14 residues. Written as DNA, the CDR3 is TGTGCCAGCAGCCAAGATGAATGGGACTACGAGCAGTACTTC. It yields the protein CASSQDEWDYEQYF.

About this clonotype: At one end, the junction sequence differs from germline, possibly due to a read error. This chain joins TRBV5-1 and TRBJ1-1, with 9 positions matching TRBD1. The V gene's germline CDR1 is SGHRS and CDR2 YFSETQ. The CDR3 extends over 14 amino acids. The CDR3 nucleotides are TGCGCCAGCAGCTTACAGGGGGCGAACTCTGAAGCTTTCTTT. Protein sequence: CASSLQGANSEAFF. Full variable domain (missing parts from reference TRBV5-1 and TRBJ1-1): KAGVTQTPRYLIKTRGQQVTLSCSPISGHRSVSWYQQTPGQGLQFLFEYFSETQRNKGNFPGRFSGRQFSNSRSEMNVSTLELGDSALYLCASSLQGANSEAFFGQGTRLTVV.

This clonotype was seen at least ten times. This sequence joins TRBV27 and TRBJ2-7; D assignment may be TRBD1 or TRBD2 (5 bases each). This CDR3 comprises 15 residues. Trimming took 5 bases from V and 2 from J, leaving 16 bases between them. Germline V gene lookup returns CDR1 MNHEY and CDR2 SMNVEV (reference sequence). The CDR3 DNA follows: TGTGCCAGCAGTCTCTCCGGGACGGTAACCTACGAGCAGTACTTC. Its protein is CASSLSGTVTYEQYF.

In this sample, this clonotype turned up a few times. This chain joins TRBV10-3 and TRBJ2-3; TRBD1 agrees at 9 bases. With 3 bases clipped from V and 3 bases from J, the junction kept 7 bases outside the gene matches. CDR1 and CDR2 from the germline V gene are ENHRY and SYGVKD. This CDR3 has 16 residues. The CDR3: CAISDGTGKGTDTQYF. The CDR3 bases are TGTGCCATCAGTGATGGGACAGGGAAAGGTACAGATACGCAGTATTTT.

This clonotype was seen a few times. The chain is built from TRBV20-1 and TRBJ2-5; 7 positions match TRBD2. V lost 5 bases, J lost 9 bases, and 9 bases stayed unmatched. CDR3 length: 12 amino acids. Germline CDR1 and CDR2: DFQATT and SNEGSKA (reference sequence). CDR3 DNA sequence: TGCAGTGCTCGGACTAGTATGTGGGCCCAGTACTTC. This sequence encodes CSARTSMWAQYF.

About this clonotype itself: A read error may be the cause here, since a much bigger clone is one base away. This chain connects TRBV6-5 to TRBJ2-7; TRBD1 might be the D (6 bases). The CDR3 sequence is 15 residues long. The germline V gene has CDR1 MNHEY and CDR2 SVGAGI. CDR3 amino acids: CASSYIQGTFYEQHF. CDR3 sequence (DNA): TGTGCCAGCAGTTACATACAGGGTACTTTCTACGAGCAGCACTTC.

In this sample, this clonotype turned up a few times. This chain joins TRBV20-1 and TRBJ2-1; 13 bases align to TRBD2. The V gene end was trimmed by 3 bases and the J gene end by 0 bases; junction bases not matched to a gene: 11. Germline assignment: CDR1 DFQATT and CDR2 SNEGSKA (reference sequence). There are 19 residues in the CDR3. The CDR3 DNA reads as TGCAGTGCTAGTCCCGGGACTAGCGGGAATAAATACTCCTACAATGAGCAGTTCTTC. It codes for CSASPGTSGNKYSYNEQFF.

This clonotype was seen a handful of times. This sequence joins TRBV13 and TRBJ2-7, with 15 bases fitting TRBD2. Germline V gene lookup returns CDR1 PRHDT and CDR2 FYEKMQ (reference sequence). The junction had 7 bases not matched to a gene; V was cut back by 4 bases and J by 0 bases. The CDR3 length is 18 residues. The CDR3 sequence is CASSSRTSGRALSYEQYF. CDR3 in DNA: TGTGCCAGCAGCTCTCGGACTAGCGGGAGGGCCCTCTCCTACGAGCAGTACTTC.

Details on this clonotype: At one end, the junction sequence differs from germline, possibly due to a read error. The chain recombines TRBV5-6 with TRBJ2-7, with 7 bases fitting TRBD2. The CDR3 extends over 15 amino acids. Germline V gene lookup returns CDR1 SGHDT and CDR2 YYEEEE. In DNA, the CDR3 is TGTGCCAGCAGCTTGGAGGCGGGAGAGGCCTACGAGCGGTACTTC. Its protein product is CASSLEAGEAYERYF.

This clonotype was counted ten times or more. This chain joins TRBV2 and TRBJ1-1; D is ambiguous. Germline CDR1 and CDR2: SNHLY and FYNNEI. V shed 6 bases and J shed 0 bases, with 11 bases lying between them. This CDR3 spans 14 amino acids. The CDR3 sequence: CASRLQSMNTEAFF. The CDR3 DNA follows: TGTGCCAGCAGACTACAGAGTATGAACACTGAAGCTTTCTTT.

The chain employs TRBV28 and TRBJ1-4; D may be TRBD1 (5 bases). Germline V gives CDR1 MDHEN, CDR2 SYDVKM. The CDR3 spans 16 residues. Trimming removed 7 bases at V and 3 bases at J, with 18 bases between. The DNA of the CDR3 is TGTGCCAGCACCGAGGGGCGGGGGATTGCTAATGAAAAACTGTTTTTT. Translation: CASTEGRGIANEKLFF.